This T cell receptor beta chain was documented in a study of cytomegalovirus exposure and HLA in healthy donors. Study-level results: In a later analysis, TCR beta V- and J-gene trimming was associated with a missense DCLRE1C variant.

In the PCR, 60 Vbeta and 13 Jbeta primers were used. Sequencing used immunoSEQ multiplex PCR; TCRdb keeps in-frame clones, though not all of them. The repertoire holds 150,000 to 200,000 clones, 77% seen once, with roughly 1.4% in the top ten. This clone was seen more than once but under ten times. Its antigen remains unidentified. This clonotype originated in a man younger than 35 in good health and CMV-seronegative. Material: PBMCs.

The CDR3 sequence: CAADRAHGEKLFF. The CDR3 DNA reads TGTGCCGCCGACAGGGCCCACGGGGAAAAACTGTTTTTT. The chain carries TRBV30 and TRBJ1-4; TRBD1 aligns across 7 bases. The J segment lost 8 bases and the V segment lost 8 bases, leaving 11 bases of the junction unmatched. CDR1 GTSNPN and CDR2 SVGIG come from the germline V gene (reference sequence). The CDR3 has 13 residues.